Below, 28 T cell receptor beta chains from the same sample are listed, as sequenced in a study of human T cells and chemical hapten exposure (dated by TCRdb to 2020 to 2023). Library preparation attached unique molecular identifiers to individual cDNA molecules for quantitative, reproducible TCR counting. Through fastp at Q25 and MiXCR, TCRdb rebuilt clones from the public reads, retaining in-frame beta chains. Merged by CDR3 protein, the rows form single entries marked with the most common genes and DNA. The sample table records roughly 620 distinct CDR3 sequences; 60% to 70% of these occur just once. The top ten constitute about 6% of the sample. What this sample's treatment or condition label stands for: therapeutic diphenylcyclopropenone sensitization with weekly scalp DPC. The sequences come from whole blood, collected before DPC sensitization or 2, 6, or about 24 weeks after (not recorded which). These receptors originate from an adult with alopecia areata. Some clones in this sample may be carry-over from other donors' samples. This table probably holds off-target reads from a library built for another chain.

V usage is TRBV2 and J usage is TRBJ1-3; no reliable D call. From germline, CDR1 is SNHLY and CDR2 FYNNEI. V was cut by 6 bases and J by 0 bases, with 15 bases left in between. The CDR3 spans 16 residues. The CDR3 DNA follows: TGTGCCAGCAGGGGGATCTCGGGGATCTCTGGAAACACCATATATTTT. The encoded protein is CASRGISGISGNTIYF. The variable domain in full, with the rest retrieved from reference TRBV2 and TRBJ1-3, is EPEVTQTPSHQVTQMGQEVILRCVPISNHLYFYWYRQILGQKVEFLVSFYNNEISEKSEIFDDQFSVERPDGSNFTLKIRSTKLEDSAMYFCASRGISGISGNTIYFGEGSWLTVV.

The chain carries TRBV28 and TRBJ2-1, with D maybe TRBD1 (6 bases). Per germline, CDR1 MDHEN and CDR2 SYDVKM. The CDR3 consists of 14 residues. The V end lost 6 bases, the J end lost 0 bases, and 9 bases lay between the germline ends. The CDR3 loop reads CASSQGSSYNEQFF. Here the CDR3 DNA reads TGTGCCAGCAGCCAGGGGAGCTCCTACAATGAGCAGTTCTTC.

The chain joins TRBV4-3 to TRBJ1-2, with no clear D. CDR1 and CDR2 (germline): LGHNA, YSLEER. V lost 0 bases to trimming and J lost 4 bases, with 12 bases between them. This CDR3 is built from 15 residues. CDR3 sequence reads: CASSQDLKVIYGYTF. The CDR3 coding sequence is TGCGCCAGCAGCCAAGATCTAAAAGTTATCTATGGCTACACCTTC.

The V and J genes are TRBV6-2 or TRBV6-3 and TRBJ1-6; no definite D call. Germline CDR1 and CDR2: MNHEY and SVGEGT. Trimming removed 10 bases at V and 6 bases at J, with 10 bases between. The CDR3 is 12 residues long. The CDR3 DNA reads as TGTGCCACCCGGGAACCTAATTCACCCCTCCACTTT. Amino acid sequence: CATREPNSPLHF.

The V and J genes are TRBV6-6 and TRBJ2-7; TRBD1 matches at 10 bases. The germline V gene has CDR1 MNHNY and CDR2 SVGAGI (reference sequence). The CDR3 runs to 15 residues. Trimming at V came to 5 bases and at J to 5 bases, leaving 9 bases not matched to a gene. Here the CDR3 DNA reads TGTGCCAGCAGTACATGGGGACAGGGGTTACACGAGCAGTACTTC. Its translation is CASSTWGQGLHEQYF.

V gene TRBV7-6 combines with J gene TRBJ2-5; maybe TRBD2 (6 bases). V shed 5 bases and J shed 2 bases, with 18 bases lying between them. This CDR3 spans 16 amino acids. The germline V gene encodes CDR1 SGHVS and CDR2 FNYEAQ. CDR3 sequence: CASSPKSGTSQETQYF. CDR3 nucleotides: TGTGCCAGCAGCCCAAAGTCCGGGACTTCTCAAGAGACCCAGTACTTC.

The chain uses TRBV11-2 and TRBJ2-5, with 7 bases identical to TRBD1. Trimming removed 4 bases from V and 5 bases from J; junction bases left unmatched: 7. The CDR3 extends over 14 amino acids. Germline values: CDR1 SGHAT, CDR2 FQNNGV. The CDR3 coding sequence is TGTGCCAGCAGCTCCGGACAGGTTTTGGAGACCCAGTACTTC. Its protein product is CASSSGQVLETQYF.

This chain connects TRBV4-1 to TRBJ2-7; possible D gene TRBD1, 6 bases. The CDR3 runs 14 residues. Germline V gives CDR1 MGHRA, CDR2 YSYEKL. V lost 2 bases and J 0 bases, leaving 8 bases between the germline ends. As DNA, the CDR3 is TGCGCCAGCAGCCAATGGACAGTCTCCTACGAGCAGTACTTC. It yields the protein CASSQWTVSYEQYF.

The rearrangement uses TRBV28 and TRBJ2-2; no clear D gene. Germline CDR1 is MDHEN and CDR2 is SYDVKM. The CDR3 extends over 16 amino acids. Between the trimmed V and J ends, which lost 3 bases and 2 bases, there was a span of 13 bases. DNA for the CDR3: TGTGCCAGCAGTTTTTTAACACGAATTAACACCGGGGAGCTGTTTTTT. This translates into CASSFLTRINTGELFF.

The CDR3, as DNA: TGTGCCACCAGTGACCACCCTGGGATGGGGGACGGGGAGCTGTTTTTT. Its translation is CATSDHPGMGDGELFF. The chain has TRBV24-1 and TRBJ2-2; D tentatively fits TRBD1 or TRBD2 (5 bases each). The CDR3 totals 16 residues. CDR1 is KGHDR and CDR2 is SFDVKD in the germline V gene. V was pared by 4 bases and J by 7 bases, with 18 bases between.

This chain links TRBV6-2 or TRBV6-3 with TRBJ1-1, with unresolved D. Germline V lookup: CDR1 MNHEY, CDR2 SVGEGT. The CDR3 sequence is 13 residues long. The ends were cut back, 2 bases at V and 5 bases at J, with 9 bases in the middle. The CDR3 loop is CASSYVRWTEAFF. DNA for the CDR3: TGTGCCAGCAGTTACGTCAGGTGGACTGAAGCTTTCTTT.

The V gene is TRBV12-3 or TRBV12-4, the J gene TRBJ2-7; 11 bases fit TRBD2. The J segment lost 3 bases and the V segment lost 5 bases, leaving 3 bases of the junction unmatched. The CDR3 is 14 residues long. The CDR3 DNA follows: TGTGCCAGCAGTGCCGGACTAGCGGGCTACGAGCAGTACGTC. Residues: CASSAGLAGYEQYV.

This clonotype was seen only a few times. The rearrangement links TRBV5-4 to TRBJ2-2; possibly TRBD2 for D (5 bases). V was shortened by 7 bases and J by 2 bases, with 15 bases between the two germline ends. CDR1 is SGHNT and CDR2 is YYREEE in the germline V gene (reference sequence). The CDR3 consists of 15 residues. The CDR3: CASPREGSNTGELFF. CDR3 DNA sequence: TGTGCCAGCCCAAGAGAGGGCAGTAACACCGGGGAGCTGTTTTTT.

The chain combines TRBV20-1 with TRBJ1-3, with D possibly matching TRBD1 (6 bases). Germline assignment: CDR1 DFQATT and CDR2 SNEGSKA (reference sequence). Trimming left V 0 bases short and J 10 bases short, with 10 bases between. The CDR3 contains 12 residues. CDR3 coding DNA: TGCAGTGCTAGAGACAGGGGTCCGACCATATATTTT. This gives the protein CSARDRGPTIYF.

The CDR3 nucleotides read TGTGCCAGCTCCAGAGGAGGGCCCACAGATACGCAGTATTTT. This sequence encodes CASSRGGPTDTQYF. The V and J genes are TRBV19 and TRBJ2-3; D possibly corresponds to TRBD2 (6 bases). Trimming pared 9 bases from V and 2 bases from J, leaving 15 bases between. Germline V gene data show CDR1 as LNHDA and CDR2 as SQIVND (reference sequence). The CDR3 spans 14 residues.

The sample holds one count of this clonotype. The rearrangement joins TRBV20-1 to TRBJ1-1; no clear D gene. Trimming took off 1 base at V and 3 bases at J, with 3 bases between the two ends. The germline gives CDR1 DFQATT, CDR2 SNEGSKA (reference sequence). This CDR3 contains 11 residues. The CDR3 coding sequence is TGCAGTGCTAGAGGTCACACTGAAGCTTTCTTT. Protein: CSARGHTEAFF.

This chain joins TRBV7-2 and TRBJ2-5; D tentatively reads TRBD1 or TRBD2 (5 bases each). The V gene lost 2 bases and the J gene lost 5 bases, with 12 bases spanning the gap. CDR1 SGHTA and CDR2 FQGNSA come from the germline V gene. The CDR3 is made up of 14 amino acids. The CDR3 region is CASSLNGARETQYF. The CDR3 DNA follows: TGTGCCAGCAGCTTAAACGGGGCCCGGGAGACCCAGTACTTC.

In its sample, this clonotype was seen a few times. The chain recombines TRBV6-2 or TRBV6-3 with TRBJ2-7; D may match TRBD1 or TRBD2 (7 bases each). Germline CDR1 and CDR2: MNHEY and SVGEGT. The CDR3 is 14 residues long. Deletions cut 6 bases from V and 4 bases from J, with 16 bases between. CDR3 nucleotide sequence: TGTGCCAGCAGCTCCCCGCAGGGGGGGTACGAGCAGTACTTC. It is translated as CASSSPQGGYEQYF.

This sequence joins TRBV14 and TRBJ1-2; D is undetermined. From germline, CDR1 is SGHDN and CDR2 FVKESK. Trimming stripped 2 bases from V and 0 bases from J, with 10 bases between. The CDR3 length is 15 residues. The CDR3 nucleotides are TGTGCCAGCAGCCAAAGAGCGAGTGCTAACTATGGCTACACCTTC. Its translation is CASSQRASANYGYTF.

V and J are TRBV4-3 and TRBJ2-3, with 9 bases identical to TRBD2. Looked up from germline, CDR1 is LGHNA and CDR2 is YSLEER. V gave up 0 bases and J gave up 6 bases; unmatched junction bases: 7. There are 16 residues in the CDR3. This CDR3 reads CASSQDGASGADTQYF. CDR3 bases: TGCGCCAGCAGCCAAGATGGGGCTAGCGGGGCGGATACGCAGTATTTT.

The V gene is TRBV4-3, the J gene TRBJ1-4, with D tentatively TRBD1 (5 bases). CDR1 is LGHNA and CDR2 is YSLEER in the germline V gene. The CDR3 sequence is 15 residues long. V was shortened by 5 bases and J by 0 bases, with 10 bases between the two germline ends. The CDR3 is CASSKRQSTNEKLFF. The CDR3 DNA is TGCGCCAGCAGCAAGCGACAGTCAACTAATGAAAAACTGTTTTTT.

The rearrangement joins TRBV28 to TRBJ2-7; TRBD1 aligns across 8 bases. The V gene end was trimmed by 5 bases and the J gene end by 6 bases; junction bases not matched to a gene: 12. Germline V lookup: CDR1 MDHEN, CDR2 SYDVKM. This CDR3 region has 15 residues. Written as DNA, the CDR3 is TGTGCCAGCAGTCCCTCACCGGGACAGGCGGGCGAGCAGTACTTC. Residues: CASSPSPGQAGEQYF.

The J gene is TRBJ2-3, the V gene TRBV20-1; tentative D call: TRBD2 (6 bases). This CDR3 is 15 amino acids long. Germline-derived CDR1 and CDR2 are DFQATT and SNEGSKA (reference sequence). Trimming took 4 bases from V and 4 from J, leaving 18 bases between them. The chain's CDR3 is CSAKGYIGGPDTQYF. Here the CDR3 DNA reads TGCAGTGCTAAAGGGTACATCGGGGGACCAGATACGCAGTATTTT.

V gene TRBV7-8 combines with J gene TRBJ2-1; TRBD2 aligns across 8 bases. This CDR3 comprises 17 residues. Germline V CDR1 and CDR2: SGHVS, FQNEAQ. The V gene end was trimmed by 3 bases and the J gene end by 8 bases; junction bases not matched to a gene: 15. The CDR3 is CASSFGGAAFSVDEQFF. CDR3 sequence (DNA): TGTGCCAGCAGCTTCGGGGGGGCCGCTTTCTCTGTCGATGAGCAGTTCTTC.

The chain links TRBV29-1 to TRBJ2-5; no reliable D call. This CDR3 has 14 amino acids. Trimming shortened V by 4 bases and J by 5 bases, and 17 bases separated the two germline ends. CDR1 SQVTM and CDR2 ANQGSEA come from the germline V gene. The CDR3 reads CSVAPLGSWETQYF. The CDR3 DNA follows: TGCAGCGTTGCCCCCCTTGGTAGCTGGGAGACCCAGTACTTC.

The chain employs TRBV6-2 or TRBV6-3 and TRBJ2-7, with TRBD1 matching 8 bases. The trim removed 7 bases at V and 2 bases at J, leaving 7 bases unmatched. CDR3 length equals 14 residues. CDR1 is MNHEY, CDR2 SVGEGT, per germline. DNA of the CDR3: TGTGCCAGCAATCGGCGGACAGGGACCTACGAGCAGTACTTC. Translating it yields CASNRRTGTYEQYF.

V is TRBV11-2 and J is TRBJ2-7, with 8 bases that match TRBD2. Germline V lookup: CDR1 SGHAT, CDR2 FQNNGV. This CDR3 spans 14 amino acids. V lost 3 bases to trimming and J lost 2 bases; unmatched junction nucleotides: 3. The CDR3 region has the DNA TGTGCCAGCAGCTTGAGCGGGGGAACCTACGAGCAGTACTTC. Protein: CASSLSGGTYEQYF.

This chain links TRBV20-1 with TRBJ1-1; D unclear. The ends were cut back, 1 base at V and 3 bases at J, with 12 bases in the middle. The germline V gene encodes CDR1 DFQATT and CDR2 SNEGSKA (reference sequence). CDR3 size: 14 residues. The CDR3 loop is CSARGTGIDTEAFF. The CDR3, as DNA: TGCAGTGCTAGAGGAACGGGGATCGACACTGAAGCTTTCTTT.